One and the same sample provided the 19 T cell receptor beta chains below, sequenced in a study of blood T cell repertoires in COVID-19. Repertoires were generated with immunoSEQ multiplex PCR, while TCRdb's copy carries only in-frame clones and drops some. Counted here are about 190,000 clones, about 87% occurring once; the ten biggest clones make up 0.7% to 0.9%. Sequencing used peripheral blood. The receptors were sampled from a woman in her late teens or twenties who had recovered from COVID-19.

This chain connects TRBV6-5 to TRBJ1-2, with TRBD1 matching over 9 bases. Germline CDR1 and CDR2: MNHEY and SVGAGI. V shed 8 bases, J shed 8 bases, and the junction held 6 bases outside the gene matches. The CDR3 loop spans 12 amino acids. CDR3 sequence (DNA): TGTGCCAGCCTACAGGGGGCGCGAGGCTACACCTTC. Translating gives CASLQGARGYTF.

This sequence joins TRBV7-9 and TRBJ2-7; perhaps TRBD1 as D (6 bases). V lost 4 bases and J 4 bases, leaving 20 bases between the germline ends. Germline lookup yields CDR1 SEHNR and CDR2 FQNEAQ (reference sequence). The CDR3 totals 16 residues. CDR3 coding DNA: TGTGCCAGCAGCTCACCCCCTGGGGGCACGAATTACGAGCAGTACTTC. Its protein product is CASSSPPGGTNYEQYF. Supplemented by reference TRBV7-9 and TRBJ2-7, the full variable domain reads DTGVSQNPRHKITKRGQNVTFRCDPISEHNRLYWYRQTLGQGPEFLTYFQNEAQLEKSRLLSDRFSAERPKGSFSTLEIQRTEQGDSAMYLCASSSPPGGTNYEQYFGPGTRLTVT.

V and J are TRBV6-4 and TRBJ2-2; D is undetermined. Germline V gene data show CDR1 as MRHNA and CDR2 as SNTAGT. This CDR3 region has 13 residues. V gave up 2 bases and J gave up 3 bases, with 4 bases separating them. CDR3 in DNA: TGTGCCAGCAGTGACGCGGACACCGGGGAGCTGTTTTTT. It encodes CASSDADTGELFF.

The chain combines TRBV5-4 with TRBJ1-3; 7 bases line up with TRBD1. The V gene end was trimmed by 4 bases and the J gene end by 2 bases; junction bases not matched to a gene: 9. The CDR3 is 16 residues long. The germline CDR1 and CDR2 sequences are SGHNT and YYREEE (reference sequence). This CDR3 reads CASSTTKGATGNTIYF. The CDR3 nucleotides are TGTGCCAGCAGCACGACTAAGGGGGCGACTGGAAACACCATATATTTT.

This clone was picked up a small number of times. This rearrangement joins TRBV6-4 to TRBJ2-1, with TRBD2 matching over 10 bases. Trimming removed 2 bases from V and 6 bases from J; junction bases left unmatched: 4. The CDR3 is 15 amino acids. Germline lookup yields CDR1 MRHNA and CDR2 SNTAGT. CDR3 residues: CASSDGLAATNEQFF. CDR3 DNA sequence: TGTGCCAGCAGTGACGGACTAGCGGCAACCAATGAGCAGTTCTTC.

The V and J genes are TRBV3-1 (or the pseudogene TRBV3-2) and TRBJ1-4; TRBD1 agrees at 8 bases. The CDR3 loop spans 16 amino acids. The V gene end was trimmed by 1 base and the J gene end by 8 bases; junction bases not matched to a gene: 9. Germline CDR1 reads LGHDT; CDR2 reads YNNKEL (reference sequence). The CDR3 sequence is CASSQVGDRGGEKLFF. As DNA, the CDR3 is TGTGCCAGCAGCCAAGTGGGCGACAGGGGAGGCGAAAAACTGTTTTTT.

The chain joins TRBV2 to TRBJ1-1, with D perhaps TRBD1 (5 bases). Trimming pared 3 bases from V and 3 bases from J, leaving 11 bases between. The CDR3 sequence is 14 residues long. CDR1 SNHLY and CDR2 FYNNEI come from the germline V gene. CDR3 region: CASSEEGRDTEAFF. CDR3 coding DNA: TGTGCCAGCAGTGAGGAGGGGAGGGACACTGAAGCTTTCTTT.

The chain recombines TRBV2 with TRBJ1-5; D may be TRBD1 (6 bases). Germline loops: CDR1 SNHLY, CDR2 FYNNEI. The CDR3 sequence is 13 residues long. V shed 1 base and J shed 6 bases, with 7 bases lying between them. As DNA, the CDR3 is TGTGCCAGCAGTGAAGGCAGGGGTCAGCCCCAGCATTTT. This encodes CASSEGRGQPQHF. Combining the CDR3 with reference TRBV2 and TRBJ1-5 gives the whole variable domain EPEVTQTPSHQVTQMGQEVILRCVPISNHLYFYWYRQILGQKVEFLVSFYNNEISEKSEIFDDQFSVERPDGSNFTLKIRSTKLEDSAMYFCASSEGRGQPQHFGDGTRLSIL.

This clone came up once. V usage is TRBV5-1 and J usage is TRBJ2-7; 7 nucleotides agree with TRBD1. The CDR3 totals 13 residues. Per germline, CDR1 SGHRS and CDR2 YFSETQ. V lost 3 bases, J lost 6 bases, and 6 bases stayed unmatched. The CDR3 DNA reads as TGCGCCAGCAGCTCGACAGGGTTTGCCGAGCAGTACTTC. Encoded protein: CASSSTGFAEQYF.

The chain joins TRBV5-4 to TRBJ2-5; 8 nucleotides agree with TRBD1. Germline CDR1 SGHNT, CDR2 YYREEE (reference sequence). Germline trimming cut 7 bases from V and 5 bases from J; bases unmatched to any gene: 4. The CDR3 covers 12 residues. CDR3 loop: CASARGRETQYF. The CDR3 DNA sequence: TGTGCCAGCGCCAGGGGGCGCGAGACCCAGTACTTC.

This clone was counted between two and nine times. This sequence joins TRBV5-1 and TRBJ1-6; D is possibly TRBD1 (5 bases). V was clipped by 4 bases and J by 4 bases, with 9 bases between them. The germline V gene has CDR1 SGHRS and CDR2 YFSETQ. The CDR3 loop spans 14 amino acids. CDR3 nucleotides: TGCGCCAGCAGCCCGGGACTGTATAATTCACCCCTCCACTTT. Encoded protein: CASSPGLYNSPLHF.

The chain has TRBV2 and TRBJ2-4, with D maybe TRBD1 (6 bases). The CDR3 is made up of 15 amino acids. The V gene's germline CDR1 is SNHLY and CDR2 FYNNEI. The V end was cut by 1 base, the J end by 6 bases, with 13 bases between. The CDR3 nucleotides are TGTGCCAGCAGTGAAGAGAATGTAGGGGGAAACATTCAGTACTTC. It encodes CASSEENVGGNIQYF.

The rearrangement joins TRBV29-1 to TRBJ2-1; 9 positions agree with TRBD1. The ends lost 4 bases at V and 9 bases at J; junction bases unmatched: 7. The CDR3 has 13 residues. Germline CDR1 SQVTM, CDR2 ANQGSEA. CDR3 region: CSVGRDRVGEQFF. CDR3 bases: TGCAGCGTTGGGAGGGACAGGGTTGGTGAGCAGTTCTTC.

This chain uses TRBV4-1 with TRBJ1-4; 10 bases map to TRBD1. The CDR3 has 19 residues. J was trimmed by 6 bases and V by 0 bases; bases with no gene match: 13. The germline gives CDR1 MGHRA, CDR2 YSYEKL. CDR3 sequence: CASSQEGTGQGFWHEKLFF. CDR3 in DNA: TGCGCCAGCAGCCAAGAAGGTACGGGACAGGGGTTTTGGCATGAAAAACTGTTTTTT.

The chain carries TRBV5-4 and TRBJ2-7, with TRBD2 matching over 14 bases. Unmatched junction bases numbered 4, after V lost 4 bases and J lost 7 bases. Per germline, CDR1 SGHNT and CDR2 YYREEE (reference sequence). The CDR3 runs 14 residues. CDR3 bases: TGTGCCAGCAGCCTGACTAGCGGGGGGGTTGAGCAGTACTTC. Protein: CASSLTSGGVEQYF.

CDR3 region: CAWSVHENTEAFF. The CDR3 nucleotides read TGTGCCTGGAGTGTACACGAGAACACTGAAGCTTTCTTT. The gene calls are TRBV30 and TRBJ1-1; D is ambiguous. CDR1 is GTSNPN, CDR2 SVGIG, per germline (reference sequence). This CDR3 region has 13 residues. Trimming shortened V by 0 bases and J by 1 base, and 6 bases separated the two germline ends.

This clone has only one observation. The V call is TRBV7-9, the J call TRBJ2-3; unclear D gene. The CDR3 runs 14 residues. V gave up 2 bases and J gave up 2 bases, with 8 bases separating them. The germline V gene encodes CDR1 SEHNR and CDR2 FQNEAQ (reference sequence). The CDR3 nucleotides read TGTGCCAGCAGCTTACTAGGTCCCACAGATACGCAGTATTTT. Amino acid sequence: CASSLLGPTDTQYF. The whole variable domain, remainder taken from reference TRBV7-9 and TRBJ2-3, is DTGVSQNPRHKITKRGQNVTFRCDPISEHNRLYWYRQTLGQGPEFLTYFQNEAQLEKSRLLSDRFSAERPKGSFSTLEIQRTEQGDSAMYLCASSLLGPTDTQYFGPGTRLTVL.

The chain is built from TRBV9 and TRBJ2-1, with 12 bases lining up with TRBD2. Germline CDR1 is SGDLS and CDR2 is YYNGEE. After removal of 1 base from V and 9 bases from J, the junction contained 2 bases not matched to a gene. This CDR3 is built from 14 residues. The CDR3: CASSVLAGGREQFF. The CDR3 DNA follows: TGTGCCAGCAGCGTACTAGCGGGAGGGCGTGAGCAGTTCTTC.

This clone came up a few times. The chain recombines TRBV5-1 with TRBJ1-5, with 9 positions matching TRBD1. Germline V lookup: CDR1 SGHRS, CDR2 YFSETQ. The V gene end was trimmed by 0 bases and the J gene end by 1 base; junction bases not matched to a gene: 2. The CDR3 totals 16 residues. This CDR3 reads CASSLGGTGSNQPQHF. The CDR3 region has the DNA TGCGCCAGCAGCTTGGGTGGGACAGGGAGCAATCAGCCCCAGCATTTT.